Listed below are T cell receptor beta chains from one sample, sequenced in a study of beta chain features in type 1 diabetes. Generated by immunoSEQ multiplex PCR, the TCRdb table keeps only in-frame clones and is missing some. The table includes 330,000 or so clones, 11% to 15% detected once. The sequenced material came from central memory CD4+ T cells from blood. Source of these receptors: a man aged 25 to 40 in good health. Both conserved end residues are part of each CDR3. A D gene is named only where the DNA matches it firmly. Clone size, where shown, is once, few, many, or a class for clones that have expanded.

d_call,j_call,clone_size,v_call,cdr3_nt,cdr3_aa
TRBD2,TRBJ2-1,few,TRBV6-1,TGTGCCAGCAGTGGGGGACTAGCGGGAGTGAGGAGCAATGAGCAGTTCTTC,CASSGGLAGVRSNEQFF
TRBD1,TRBJ1-1,few,TRBV4-3,TGCGCCAGCAGCCAAGAGGGGACAGGGCACACTGAAGCTTTCTTT,CASSQEGTGHTEAFF
-,TRBJ2-5,-,TRBV11-2,TGTGCCAGCAGCAGAACTAGGTCGGAGACCCAGTACTTC,CASSRTRSETQYF
-,TRBJ1-5,-,TRBV7-8,TGTGCCAGCAGCCCTTCGGGGAGAAAACAGCCCCAGCATTTT,CASSPSGRKQPQHF
-,TRBJ1-5,-,TRBV7-3,TGTGCCAGCAGCTCGGGACCAGAAGGGGAGCCCCAGCATTTT,CASSSGPEGEPQHF
-,TRBJ1-4,-,TRBV5-6,TGTGCCAGCAGCTTGTTCGAAGGAAAACTGTTTTTT,CASSLFEGKLFF
TRBD2,TRBJ2-3,few,TRBV11-2,TGTGCCAGCAGCTTAATGCGGGGGGGCCGGGATACGCAGTATTTT,CASSLMRGGRDTQYF
-,TRBJ2-1,-,TRBV7-8,TGTGCCAGCAGCTTAGTTTTCTTCGGTGGCGAGCAGTTCTTC,CASSLVFFGGEQFF
-,TRBJ2-1,few,TRBV5-5,TGTGCCAGCAGGGGGTCCCCTCTCAATGAGCAGTTCTTC,CASRGSPLNEQFF
TRBD1,TRBJ2-7,many,TRBV27,TGTGCCAGCAGCCGCTTAGGGGGCCGTCGGGGCGGAGAGCAGTACTTC,CASSRLGGRRGGEQYF
TRBD1,TRBJ1-5,-,TRBV5-1,TGCGCCAGCAGCGCCGGGACAGGGGGACAGCCCCAGCATTTT,CASSAGTGGQPQHF
-,TRBJ1-1,-,TRBV29-1,TGCAGCGTCTCTGGACGGCCGAACACTGAAGCTTTCTTT,CSVSGRPNTEAFF
-,TRBJ1-4,few,TRBV19,TGTGCCAGTAGTATTGGGCTGCCTCGTGAAAAACTGTTTTTT,CASSIGLPREKLFF
-,TRBJ2-3,few,TRBV7-2,TGTGCCAGCAGCTTAGCTTTCGGAGGGAGCACAGATACGCAGTATTTT,CASSLAFGGSTDTQYF
-,TRBJ1-1,many,TRBV15,TGTGCCACCAGCAGAGACAAGGCGGTACCTGAAGCTTTCTTT,CATSRDKAVPEAFF
-,TRBJ2-3,-,TRBV2,TGTGCCAGCAGTTTCCAGCGGGCCAGCACAGATACGCAGTATTTT,CASSFQRASTDTQYF
-,TRBJ2-3,-,TRBV5-4,TGTGCCAGCAGCCTGGAGGGGAATCGGCGCACAGATACGCAGTATTTT,CASSLEGNRRTDTQYF
-,TRBJ2-1,-,TRBV5-4,TGTGCCAGCAGCCTTGGCGGAGGGTTATACAGTGAGCAGTTCTTC,CASSLGGGLYSEQFF
TRBD2,TRBJ2-3,few,TRBV5-1,TGCGCCAGCAGCCCAATGACTAGCGGGAGTCCAGATACGCAGTATTTT,CASSPMTSGSPDTQYF
-,TRBJ2-5,few,TRBV4-3,TGCGCCAGCAGCCAAGATCGCAGGGGGGGACGACTGTACTTC,CASSQDRRGGRLYF
-,TRBJ1-2,few,TRBV6-1,TGTGCCAGCAGGGACCGGCCCTATGGCTACACCTTC,CASRDRPYGYTF
TRBD1,TRBJ2-7,few,TRBV7-8,TGTGCCAGCAGCTTAGCCCCTAGGACAGGGTCCTACGAGCAGTACTTC,CASSLAPRTGSYEQYF
-,TRBJ1-2,-,TRBV7-9,TGTGCCAGCAGCTTATCTGGAGGCTACACCTTC,CASSLSGGYTF
-,TRBJ2-1,many,TRBV18,TGTGCCAGCTCACCACCGAGCAGCCGTTCCTACAATGAGCAGTTCTTC,CASSPPSSRSYNEQFF
TRBD2,TRBJ2-2,-,TRBV19,TGTGCCAGTAGGACAGCGGGAGGACGAACCGGGGAGCTGTTTTTT,CASRTAGGRTGELFF
-,TRBJ2-1,-,TRBV7-7,TGTGCCAGCAGCTCCCGGGGCAGGGGGGGCAATGAGCAGTTCTTC,CASSSRGRGGNEQFF
TRBD2,TRBJ2-2,few,TRBV6-1,TGTGCCTCCGGGGGGGACACCGGGGAGCTGTTTTTT,CASGGDTGELFF
-,TRBJ1-2,many,TRBV21-1,TGTGCCAGCGTGAATCCCTCGACGGGCCTAATAGTCTATGGCTACACCTTC,CASVNPSTGLIVYGYTF
TRBD2,TRBJ2-5,-,TRBV5-4,TGTGCCAGCAGCCCCTGGGGGGGGATCGAGACCCAGTACTTC,CASSPWGGIETQYF
-,TRBJ2-7,few,TRBV7-2,TGTGCCAGCAGCTTAGGGGGGGTCTCCTACGAGCAGTACTTC,CASSLGGVSYEQYF
TRBD2,TRBJ2-3,-,TRBV29-1,TGCAGCGTTGAAGGACTAGCGGGAACGTCAGATACGCAGTATTTT,CSVEGLAGTSDTQYF
-,TRBJ1-1,-,TRBV5-1,TGCGCCAGCAGCTTGGGCGATGGGGACACTGAAGCTTTCTTT,CASSLGDGDTEAFF
TRBD1,TRBJ1-5,-,TRBV19,TGTGCCAGTAGCGCACAGGGACAGGTAAATCAGCCCCAGCATTTT,CASSAQGQVNQPQHF
-,TRBJ2-3,-,TRBV30,TGTGCCTGGAGTGTAACAATAGATACGCAGTATTTT,CAWSVTIDTQYF
-,TRBJ1-2,-,TRBV7-9,TGTGCCAGCAGCGTAGCCCAAAACTATGGCTACACCTTC,CASSVAQNYGYTF
-,TRBJ1-4,few,TRBV28,TGTGCCAGCTTCCGGGGGAGTGAAAAACTGTTTTTT,CASFRGSEKLFF
TRBD2,TRBJ2-3,-,TRBV11-2,TGCGCCAGCAGCCAAGCCCCCCTAGCGGCTAGCACAGATACGCAGTATTTT,CASSQAPLAASTDTQYF